The present entry profiles one TCR beta chain with its context. In the source study's methods: It was from reference gene primer amplification that nucleated cell counts were estimated. TCRdb's copy holds only in-frame clones and misses some; the assay was immunoSEQ multiplex PCR. V and J calls and clone size are copied from that table; D and trimming were computed from the DNA. Of fewer than 55,000 clones listed, around 90% are singletons. The data were taken from a study of blood T cell repertoires in COVID-19. Background on the study: Sites across the United States, Italy and Spain contributed samples from acute and convalescent COVID-19. The cDNA or gDNA used as material had been derived from T cells, B-cell-depleted T cells, or PBMCs.

J gave up 4 bases and V 5 bases, and 8 bases lay outside the gene matches. This CDR3 region has 16 residues. Germline assignment: CDR1 LGHDT and CDR2 YNNKEL (reference sequence). V and J are TRBV3-1 (or the pseudogene TRBV3-2) and TRBJ2-5; 12 bases align to TRBD2. The material sequenced was peripheral blood. The receptor was isolated from a man aged 45-60 years with active COVID-19. The CDR3 DNA sequence: TGTGCCAGCAGCGTCCGACTAGCGGGGGTGGCAGAGACCCAGTACTTC. Its translation is CASSVRLAGVAETQYF.